One sample yielded the 3 T cell receptor beta chains listed below, sequenced in a study of OX40 agonist ivuxolimab in advanced cancers. The assay was immunoSEQ multiplex PCR, and TCRdb's table has in-frame clones only and misses some. The table shows about 3,500 clones, with more than 60% occurring only once. The material sequenced was CD4+ or CD8+ T cells sorted from blood, taken in a trial of the OX40 agonist ivuxolimab. These receptor sequences come from an adult with an advanced solid tumor such as melanoma, head and neck, liver or kidney cancer.

This sequence joins TRBV19 and TRBJ2-1, with a tentative D call TRBD2 (5 bases). V was shortened by 6 bases and J by 5 bases, with 8 bases between the two germline ends. The germline gives CDR1 LNHDA, CDR2 SQIVND (reference sequence). The CDR3 is 12 residues long. CDR3 sequence: CASRFGNNEQFF. CDR3 DNA: TGTGCCAGTAGGTTCGGGAACAATGAGCAGTTCTTC.

For this clone: Being one base from a much bigger clone, this may be a read error. The chain links TRBV16 to TRBJ2-1; D ambiguous. Germline-derived CDR1 and CDR2 are KGHSY and FQNENV. CDR3 length: 12 amino acids. Trimming shortened V by 2 bases and J by 10 bases, and 9 bases separated the two germline ends. Here the CDR3 DNA reads TGTGCCAGCAGCCAAATCTGGCAGGAGCAGTTCTTC. As protein: CASSQIWQEQFF.

The table lists this clone with a count of one. The rearrangement uses TRBV27 and TRBJ1-2, with 9 bases that match TRBD1. This CDR3 region has 13 residues. The ends lost 5 bases at V and 4 bases at J; junction bases unmatched: 2. Germline V gene sequence: CDR1 MNHEY, CDR2 SMNVEV (reference sequence). The CDR3 loop is CASSPTGGYGYTF. CDR3 DNA: TGTGCCAGCAGTCCGACAGGGGGCTATGGCTACACCTTC.